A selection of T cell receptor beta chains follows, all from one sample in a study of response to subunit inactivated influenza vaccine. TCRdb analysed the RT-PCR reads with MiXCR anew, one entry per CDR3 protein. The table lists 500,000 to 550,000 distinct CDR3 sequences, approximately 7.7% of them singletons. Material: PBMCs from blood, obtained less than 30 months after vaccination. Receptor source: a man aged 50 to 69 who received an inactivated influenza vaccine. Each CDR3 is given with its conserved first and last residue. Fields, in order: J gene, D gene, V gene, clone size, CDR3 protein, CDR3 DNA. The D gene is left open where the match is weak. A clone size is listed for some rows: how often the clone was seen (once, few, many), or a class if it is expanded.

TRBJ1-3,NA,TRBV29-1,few,CSVSGGQGSGNTIYF,TGCAGCGTGTCGGGAGGTCAAGGGTCTGGAAACACCATATATTTT
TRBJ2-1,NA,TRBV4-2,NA,CASSPEDLPYNEQFF,TGTGCCAGCAGCCCCGAGGATCTCCCCTACAATGAGCAGTTCTTC
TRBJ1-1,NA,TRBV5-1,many,CASSGGMNTEAFF,TGCGCCAGCAGCGGCGGCATGAACACTGAAGCTTTCTTT
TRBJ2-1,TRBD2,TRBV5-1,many,CASSLRLAGGRDEQFF,TGCGCCAGCAGCTTGCGACTAGCGGGGGGGAGAGATGAGCAGTTCTTC
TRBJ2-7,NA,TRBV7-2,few,CASSLTDRTEQYF,TGTGCCAGCAGCTTAACGGACAGAACCGAGCAGTACTTC
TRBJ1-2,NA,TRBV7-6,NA,CASSPAGQGNYGYTF,TGTGCCAGCAGCCCGGCGGGGCAGGGAAACTATGGCTACACCTTC
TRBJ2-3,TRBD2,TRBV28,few,CASSSPWTSGPFLDTQYF,TGTGCCAGCAGTTCACCCTGGACTAGCGGGCCATTTTTGGATACGCAGTATTTT
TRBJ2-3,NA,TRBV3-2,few,CASSQEGLAGGGTDTQYF,TGTGCCAGCAGCCAAGAAGGACTAGCGGGAGGGGGCACAGATACGCAGTATTTT
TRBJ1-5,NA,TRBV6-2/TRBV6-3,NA,CASSYSNRPPGERQPQHF,TGTGCCAGCAGTTACTCAAACCGACCTCCAGGGGAGCGGCAGCCCCAGCATTTT
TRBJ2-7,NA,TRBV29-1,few,CSVGVGALSYEQYF,TGCAGCGTTGGAGTAGGGGCCCTATCCTACGAGCAGTACTTC
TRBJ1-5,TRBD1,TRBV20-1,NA,CSAKKGAGQPQHF,TGCAGTGCTAAGAAGGGGGCCGGACAGCCCCAGCATTTT
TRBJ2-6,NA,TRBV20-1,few,CSARDNHDLTF,TGCAGTGCTAGAGATAATCATGACCTGACTTTC
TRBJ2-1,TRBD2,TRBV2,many,CASSREGSYNEQFF,TGTGCCAGCTCACGGGAGGGCTCCTACAATGAGCAGTTCTTC
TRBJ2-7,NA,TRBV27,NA,CASSPSGDPRYQEQYF,TGTGCCAGCAGTCCGTCCGGGGACCCACGGTATCAGGAGCAGTACTTC
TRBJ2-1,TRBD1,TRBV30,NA,CAWSHGTGHHEQFF,TGTGCCTGGAGCCACGGGACAGGGCACCATGAGCAGTTCTTC
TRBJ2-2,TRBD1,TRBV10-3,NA,CAIRGQGSTGELFF,TGTGCCATCAGAGGACAGGGAAGCACCGGGGAGCTGTTTTTT
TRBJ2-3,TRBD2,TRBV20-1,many,CSARYSGRGTDTQYF,TGCAGTGCGAGGTATAGCGGGAGAGGCACAGATACGCAGTATTTT
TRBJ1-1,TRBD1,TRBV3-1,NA,CASSRLGQGTSGAFF,TGTGCCAGCAGCCGACTTGGACAGGGGACCTCTGGGGCTTTCTTT
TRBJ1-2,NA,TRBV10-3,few,CAISRSPNYGYTF,TGTGCCATCAGTAGGAGTCCGAACTATGGCTACACCTTC
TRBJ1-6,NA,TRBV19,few,CASIGGNSPLHF,TGTGCCAGTATCGGGGGAAATTCACCCCTCCACTTT
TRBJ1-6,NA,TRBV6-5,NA,CASSSTQVGAGSPLHF,TGTGCCAGCAGTTCGACGCAGGTGGGAGCCGGTTCACCCCTCCACTTT
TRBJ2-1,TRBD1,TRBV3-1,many,CASSRQGGFYNEQFF,TGTGCCAGCAGTCGACAGGGGGGTTTCTACAATGAGCAGTTCTTC
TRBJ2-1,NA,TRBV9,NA,CASSVVAVSYNEQFF,TGTGCCAGCAGCGTAGTGGCGGTCTCCTACAATGAGCAGTTCTTC
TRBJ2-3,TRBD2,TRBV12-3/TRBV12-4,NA,CASSPRTSGARGDTQYF,TGTGCCAGCAGTCCCCGGACTAGCGGGGCGCGGGGAGATACGCAGTATTTT
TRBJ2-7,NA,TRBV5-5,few,CASSSLGGRGSYEQYF,TGTGCCAGCAGTTCTTTGGGGGGGCGCGGGTCCTACGAGCAGTACTTC
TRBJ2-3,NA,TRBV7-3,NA,CASSSPDRDTQYF,TGTGCCAGCAGCTCACCTGACAGAGATACGCAGTATTTT
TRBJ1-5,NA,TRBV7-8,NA,CASSLAWQGGQPQHF,TGTGCCAGCAGCTTAGCGTGGCAGGGCGGTCAGCCCCAGCATTTT
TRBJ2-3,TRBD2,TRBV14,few,CASSSLAGGTTDTQYF,TGTGCCAGCAGCTCTCTAGCGGGAGGGACCACAGATACGCAGTATTTT
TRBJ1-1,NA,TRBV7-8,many,CASSNQGANTEAFF,TGTGCCAGCAGCAACCAAGGGGCGAACACTGAAGCTTTCTTT
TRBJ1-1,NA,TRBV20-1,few,CSAREGGALNTEAFF,TGCAGTGCTCGGGAGGGGGGGGCTCTGAACACTGAAGCTTTCTTT
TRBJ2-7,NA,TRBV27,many,CASSLERGAGGLYEQYF,TGTGCCAGCAGTTTAGAGAGGGGGGCAGGGGGACTGTACGAGCAGTACTTC
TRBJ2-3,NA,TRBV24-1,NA,CATSEGIPSTDTQYF,TGTGCCACCAGTGAGGGGATTCCTAGCACAGATACGCAGTATTTT
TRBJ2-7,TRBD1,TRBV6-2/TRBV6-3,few,CASSRPVTGNSYEQYF,TGTGCCAGCAGCCGCCCGGTGACAGGGAATTCCTACGAGCAGTACTTC
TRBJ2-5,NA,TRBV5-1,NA,CASSPLVGSQETQYF,TGCGCTAGCAGCCCTCTGGTCGGGAGCCAAGAGACCCAGTACTTC
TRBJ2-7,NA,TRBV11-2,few,CASSLGPGPRGTEQYF,TGTGCCAGCAGCTTAGGTCCAGGCCCAAGAGGGACCGAGCAGTACTTC
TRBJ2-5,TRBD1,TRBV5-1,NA,CASSLSGTGTETQYF,TGCGCCAGCAGCTTGAGCGGGACAGGGACGGAGACCCAGTACTTC
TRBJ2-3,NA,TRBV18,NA,CASSPLRASTDTQYF,TGTGCCAGCTCACCTCTCAGGGCGAGCACAGATACGCAGTATTTT
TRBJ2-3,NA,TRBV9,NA,CASSVVADTDTQYF,TGTGCCAGCAGCGTAGTAGCGGACACAGATACGCAGTATTTT
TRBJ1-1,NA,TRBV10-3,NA,CAIRGTTASMNTEAFF,TGTGCCATCAGAGGAACGACAGCGAGTATGAACACTGAAGCTTTCTTT
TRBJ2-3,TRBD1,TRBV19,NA,CASSNGQGTDTQYF,TGTGCCAGTAGTAACGGACAGGGCACAGATACGCAGTATTTT
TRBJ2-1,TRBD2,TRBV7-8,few,CASSLVAMPGLAGYNEQFF,TGTGCCAGCAGCTTAGTCGCGATGCCGGGACTAGCGGGCTACAATGAGCAGTTCTTC
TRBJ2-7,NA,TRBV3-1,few,CASSQDVLVPAEQYF,TGTGCCAGCAGCCAAGATGTTTTAGTTCCCGCGGAGCAGTACTTC
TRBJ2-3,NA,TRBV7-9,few,CASSFYGQKTDTQYF,TGTGCCAGCAGCTTTTACGGACAAAAAACGGATACGCAGTATTTT
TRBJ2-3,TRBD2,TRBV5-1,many,CASRRGGPTDTQYF,TGCGCCAGCCGCCGGGGAGGGCCCACAGATACGCAGTATTTT
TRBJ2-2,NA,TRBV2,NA,CASSVITGSGELFF,TGTGCCAGCAGTGTAATAACAGGGTCCGGGGAGCTGTTTTTT
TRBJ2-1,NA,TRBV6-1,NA,CASSDPRYNEQFF,TGTGCCAGCAGTGACCCCAGGTACAATGAGCAGTTCTTC
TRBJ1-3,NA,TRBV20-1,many,CSASGQNSGNTIYF,TGCAGTGCTTCGGGACAAAACTCTGGAAACACCATATATTTT
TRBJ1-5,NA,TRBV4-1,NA,CASSQVRGLQPQHF,TGCGCCAGCAGCCAAGTAAGGGGTCTTCAGCCCCAGCATTTT
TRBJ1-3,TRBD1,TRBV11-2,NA,CASSFPWGELQGADTIYF,TGTGCCAGCAGCTTCCCGTGGGGGGAGCTACAGGGGGCAGACACCATATATTTT
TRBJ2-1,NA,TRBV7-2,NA,CASSAQGAGGRNEQFF,TGTGCCAGCAGCGCCCAGGGGGCGGGGGGGCGTAATGAGCAGTTCTTC